This note documents a single TCR beta chain sequence. Reverse transcription of roughly 0.45 to 1 ug RNA was performed with random hexamers. TCRdb processed the immunoSEQ multiplex PCR reads anew with MiXCR; each CDR3 protein has one entry. The table shows hundreds of thousands of distinct CDR3 sequences, with about 94% occurring only once. This specimen belongs to a study of CD8 T cells in Susac syndrome. In germline, CDR1 is KGHSH, CDR2 LQKENI. Trimming cost V 4 bases and J 3 bases, with 10 bases left between them. The CDR3 has 13 amino acids. The clonotype was recovered from a human donor with Susac syndrome. V gene TRBV18 combines with J gene TRBJ2-7; either TRBD1 or TRBD2 may supply D (5 bases each). Sample: CD4+ T cells from PBMCs. As DNA, the CDR3 is TGTGCCAGCTCACGCGGGCAGGGCTACGAGCAGTACTTC. This codes for CASSRGQGYEQYF. The whole variable domain, filled in from reference TRBV18 and TRBJ2-7, reads NAGVMQNPRHLVRRRGQEARLRCSPMKGHSHVYWYRQLPEEGLKFMVYLQKENIIDESGMPKERFSAEFPKEGPSILRIQQVVRGDSAAYFCASSRGQGYEQYFGPGTRLTVT.